This is a list of T cell receptor beta chains from one sample in a study of CD8 T cells in Susac syndrome. TCRdb ran MiXCR on the immunoSEQ multiplex PCR reads and lists one entry per CDR3 protein. The profile shows approximately 150,000 distinct CDR3 sequences, roughly 92% of them singletons. The sequencing sample was made of CD4+ T cells from PBMCs. The receptors come from a human donor with multiple sclerosis. CDR3s include the opening cysteine and the closing phenylalanine or tryptophan. The order of the fields is clone size, J gene, V gene, D gene, CDR3 DNA, CDR3 protein. A D gene is named only where the DNA matches it firmly. Not every row has a clone size; where given, it reads once, few, many or a size class.

NA | TRBJ1-5 | TRBV2 | NA | TGTGCCAGCAGGGGGGGGACCGATCAGCCCCAGCATTTT | CASRGGTDQPQHF
NA | TRBJ2-2 | TRBV7-6 | TRBD2 | TGTGCCAGCAGCTCGAGACTAGCGGGGGCGGCGGCCGGGGAGCTGTTTTTT | CASSSRLAGAAAGELFF
NA | TRBJ1-4 | TRBV27 | NA | TGTGCCAGCAGTCCTCAACAGGGATTTAATGAAAAACTGTTTTTT | CASSPQQGFNEKLFF
NA | TRBJ2-7 | TRBV6-2/TRBV6-3 | NA | TGTGCCAGCAGTACCCAGGGCGGGTACGAGCAGTACTTC | CASSTQGGYEQYF
NA | TRBJ2-5 | TRBV15 | NA | TGTGCCACCAGCTCCCTGGTGTGGGGGTCCGAAGAGACCCAGTACTTC | CATSSLVWGSEETQYF
NA | TRBJ1-1 | TRBV5-1 | TRBD1 | TGCGCCAGCAGCTCGGGACAGCCCCGTTCCCGCGCTTTCTTT | CASSSGQPRSRAFF
NA | TRBJ1-1 | TRBV28 | NA | TGTGCCAGCTTAAGGGGGGCCCCCGGGGAAGCTTTCTTT | CASLRGAPGEAFF
NA | TRBJ1-5 | TRBV18 | TRBD1 | TGTGCCAGCTCACCACCGTCGGGACAGGGGGAGGATCAGCCCCAGCATTTT | CASSPPSGQGEDQPQHF
once | TRBJ2-1 | TRBV6-2/TRBV6-3 | NA | TGTGCCAGCACCGTTAGCGGCTCCTACAATGAGCAGTTCTTC | CASTVSGSYNEQFF
NA | TRBJ2-7 | TRBV10-3 | TRBD1 | TGTGCCATCAGTCCGGGACAGGGCTACGAGCAGTACTTC | CAISPGQGYEQYF
NA | TRBJ1-5 | TRBV12-3/TRBV12-4 | NA | TGTGCCAGCACCCTGGGGGATTATAGCAATCAGCCCCAGCATTTT | CASTLGDYSNQPQHF
NA | TRBJ2-5 | TRBV5-1 | NA | TGCGCCAGCAGCTTGGGTACGAACCTACAAGAGACCCAGTACTTC | CASSLGTNLQETQYF
NA | TRBJ1-2 | TRBV12-3/TRBV12-4 | TRBD1 | TGTGCCAGCACCCCAGACCGGGACAGGGGGGCGGTAGGAGGTGGCTACACCTTC | CASTPDRDRGAVGGGYTF
NA | TRBJ1-6 | TRBV30 | TRBD1 | TGTGCCTTCAACCGGGACAGCGATTCACCCCTCCACTTT | CAFNRDSDSPLHF
NA | TRBJ1-6 | TRBV12-3/TRBV12-4 | NA | TGTGCCAGCAGCCTGACCGGGGACCATAATTCACCCCTCCACTTT | CASSLTGDHNSPLHF
NA | TRBJ2-2 | TRBV30 | NA | TGTGCCTGGAAATGGTCGATTGCCGGGGAGCTGTTTTTT | CAWKWSIAGELFF